This T cell receptor (beta chain) appears in the sequencing data of a study of T cells in Graves' hyperthyroidism and ophthalmopathy. General study findings and limits: Patients with ophthalmopathy were separated from those with stable hyperthyroidism by a 13 V-J model.

Clinical symptoms, serum thyroxine and TRAb, thyroid ultrasound and orbital computed tomography together formed the diagnostic basis. It was around 10 ml of fresh peripheral blood that supplied the PBMCs. RNA transcripts provided the source from which TCR beta CDR3 regions were amplified. Carried out on the TCR CDR3, a first-round RT-PCR used the HTBI primer set. In TCRdb, the multiplex PCR reads were re-called with MiXCR into one record per CDR3 protein. The sample shows 370,000 or so distinct CDR3 sequences, 25% of them seen only once. Notes on this clonotype: Its matching antigen is unknown.

The receptor's source is a man aged 45-65 years with Graves' hyperthyroidism. Specimen: blood.

The CDR3 sequence: CASSSTLSGEYNEQFF. In DNA form, the CDR3 reads TGTGCCAGCAGCTCTACTCTTAGCGGGGAATACAATGAGCAGTTCTTC. The rearrangement uses TRBV5-6 and TRBJ2-1; 8 bases map to TRBD2. CDR1 and CDR2 (germline): SGHDT, YYEEEE. The CDR3 has 16 residues. V lost 3 bases to trimming and J lost 4 bases; unmatched junction nucleotides: 9.